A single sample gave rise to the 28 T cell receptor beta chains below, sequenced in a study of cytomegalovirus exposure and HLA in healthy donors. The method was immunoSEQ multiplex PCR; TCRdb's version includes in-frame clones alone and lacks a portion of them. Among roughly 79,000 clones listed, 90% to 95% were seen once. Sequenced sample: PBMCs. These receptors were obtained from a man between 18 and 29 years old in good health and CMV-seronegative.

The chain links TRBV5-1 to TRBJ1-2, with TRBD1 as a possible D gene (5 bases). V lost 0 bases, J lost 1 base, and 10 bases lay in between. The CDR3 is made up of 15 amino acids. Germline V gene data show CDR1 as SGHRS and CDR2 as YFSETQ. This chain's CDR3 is CASSLAVGGNYGYTF. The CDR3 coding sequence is TGCGCCAGCAGCTTGGCCGTGGGGGGTAACTATGGCTACACCTTC. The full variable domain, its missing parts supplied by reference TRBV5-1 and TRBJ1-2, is KAGVTQTPRYLIKTRGQQVTLSCSPISGHRSVSWYQQTPGQGLQFLFEYFSETQRNKGNFPGRFSGRQFSNSRSEMNVSTLELGDSALYLCASSLAVGGNYGYTFGSGTRLTVV.

CDR3 loop: CASSERRRGRGETQYF. CDR3 nucleotides: TGTGCCAGCAGTGAGAGGAGGAGGGGGCGCGGAGAGACCCAGTACTTC. This sequence joins TRBV25-1 and TRBJ2-5; a weak D match, TRBD1 (7 bases). The CDR3 loop spans 16 amino acids. Between the trimmed V and J ends, which lost 3 bases and 4 bases, there was a span of 18 bases. The germline gives CDR1 MGHDK, CDR2 SYGVNS.

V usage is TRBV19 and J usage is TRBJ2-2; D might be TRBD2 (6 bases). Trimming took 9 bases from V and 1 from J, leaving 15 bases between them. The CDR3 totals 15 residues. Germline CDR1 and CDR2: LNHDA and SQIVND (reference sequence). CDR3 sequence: CASLEVGGNTGELFF. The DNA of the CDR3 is TGTGCCAGCCTGGAGGTGGGGGGGAACACCGGGGAGCTGTTTTTT.

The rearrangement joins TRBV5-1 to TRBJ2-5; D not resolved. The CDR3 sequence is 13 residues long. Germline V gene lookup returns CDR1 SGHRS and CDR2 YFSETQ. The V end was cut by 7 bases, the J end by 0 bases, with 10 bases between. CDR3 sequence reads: CASSPPDQETQYF. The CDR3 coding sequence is TGCGCCAGCTCACCTCCAGACCAAGAGACCCAGTACTTC.

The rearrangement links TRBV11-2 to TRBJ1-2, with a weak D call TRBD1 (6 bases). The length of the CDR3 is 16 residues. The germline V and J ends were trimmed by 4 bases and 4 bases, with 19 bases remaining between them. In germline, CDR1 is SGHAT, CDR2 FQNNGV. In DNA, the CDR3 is TGTGCCAGCAGCTCCCCCTACCTACAGGGTGTCTATGGCTACACCTTC. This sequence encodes CASSSPYLQGVYGYTF.

The CDR3 region is CASSLQSGTEAFF. DNA of the CDR3: TGTGCCAGCAGCTTGCAGTCCGGGACTGAAGCTTTCTTT. The V and J genes are TRBV5-4 and TRBJ1-1; D gene uncertain. The CDR3 consists of 13 residues. Trimming cost V 1 base and J 5 bases, with 9 bases left between them. Germline V gene data show CDR1 as SGHNT and CDR2 as YYREEE (reference sequence).

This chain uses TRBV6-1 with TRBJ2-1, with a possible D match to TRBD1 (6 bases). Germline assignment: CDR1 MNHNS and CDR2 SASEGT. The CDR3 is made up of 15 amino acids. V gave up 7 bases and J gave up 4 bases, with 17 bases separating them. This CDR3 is CASITKGTRYNEQFF. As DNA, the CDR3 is TGTGCCAGCATTACTAAAGGGACAAGATACAATGAGCAGTTCTTC.

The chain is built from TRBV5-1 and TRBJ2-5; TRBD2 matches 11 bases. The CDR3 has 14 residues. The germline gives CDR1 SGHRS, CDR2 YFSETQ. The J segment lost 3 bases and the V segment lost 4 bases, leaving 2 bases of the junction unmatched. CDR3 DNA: TGCGCCAGCAGCGGGGGACTAGCGGAAGAGACCCAGTACTTC. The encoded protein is CASSGGLAEETQYF.

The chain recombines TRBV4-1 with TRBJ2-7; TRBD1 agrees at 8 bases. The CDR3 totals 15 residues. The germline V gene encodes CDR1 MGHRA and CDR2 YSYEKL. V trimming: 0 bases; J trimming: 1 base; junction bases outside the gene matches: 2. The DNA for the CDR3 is TGCGCCAGCAGCCAAGATGGGACAGGATCCTACGAGCAGTACTTC. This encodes CASSQDGTGSYEQYF.

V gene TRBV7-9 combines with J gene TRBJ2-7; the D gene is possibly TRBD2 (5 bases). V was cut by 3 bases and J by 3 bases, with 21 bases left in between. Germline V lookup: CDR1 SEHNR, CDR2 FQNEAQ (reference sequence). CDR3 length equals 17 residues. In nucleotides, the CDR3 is TGTGCCAGCAGCTTTGGGCCGGAGGCAGGTCTCCACTACGAGCAGTACTTC. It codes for CASSFGPEAGLHYEQYF.

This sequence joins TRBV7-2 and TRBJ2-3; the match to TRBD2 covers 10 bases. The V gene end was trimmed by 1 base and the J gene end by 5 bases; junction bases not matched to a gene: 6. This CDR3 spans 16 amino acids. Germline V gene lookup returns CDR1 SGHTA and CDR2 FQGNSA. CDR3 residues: CASSLVPSGGGDTQYF. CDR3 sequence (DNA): TGTGCCAGCAGCTTAGTCCCTAGCGGGGGAGGAGATACGCAGTATTTT.

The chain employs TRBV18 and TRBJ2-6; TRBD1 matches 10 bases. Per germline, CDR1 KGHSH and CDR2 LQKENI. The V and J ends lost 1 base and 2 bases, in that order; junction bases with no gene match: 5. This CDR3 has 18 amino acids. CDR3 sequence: CASSPLETGGAGANVLTF. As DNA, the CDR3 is TGTGCCAGCTCACCACTTGAGACAGGGGGCGCTGGGGCCAACGTCCTGACTTTC.

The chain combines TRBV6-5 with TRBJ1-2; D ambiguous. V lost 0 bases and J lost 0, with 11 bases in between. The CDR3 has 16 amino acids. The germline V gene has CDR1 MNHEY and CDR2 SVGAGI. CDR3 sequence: CASSYSFGLSNYGYTF. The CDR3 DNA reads TGTGCCAGCAGTTACTCGTTTGGCTTATCTAACTATGGCTACACCTTC.

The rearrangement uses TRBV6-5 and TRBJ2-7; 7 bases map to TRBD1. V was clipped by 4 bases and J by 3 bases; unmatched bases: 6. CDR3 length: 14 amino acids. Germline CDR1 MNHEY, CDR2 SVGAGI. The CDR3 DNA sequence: TGTGCCAGCAGTTCCGGGACAGCCATCTACGAGCAGTACTTC. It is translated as CASSSGTAIYEQYF.

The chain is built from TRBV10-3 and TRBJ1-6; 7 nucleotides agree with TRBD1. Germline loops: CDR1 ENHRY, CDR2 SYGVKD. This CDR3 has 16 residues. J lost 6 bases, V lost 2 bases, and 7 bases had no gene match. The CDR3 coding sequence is TGTGCCATCAGTGAGACGCGACAGGGAAGTAATTCACCCCTCCACTTT. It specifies CAISETRQGSNSPLHF.

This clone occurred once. This CDR3 is CASRAFPGRDENEQFF. CDR3 DNA: TGTGCCAGCAGAGCTTTTCCGGGGAGGGATGAAAATGAGCAGTTCTTC. The V and J genes are TRBV2 and TRBJ2-1; 7 positions agree with TRBD2. The CDR3 has 16 amino acids. V lost 6 bases, J lost 7 bases, and 15 bases stayed unmatched. Germline-derived CDR1 and CDR2 are SNHLY and FYNNEI.

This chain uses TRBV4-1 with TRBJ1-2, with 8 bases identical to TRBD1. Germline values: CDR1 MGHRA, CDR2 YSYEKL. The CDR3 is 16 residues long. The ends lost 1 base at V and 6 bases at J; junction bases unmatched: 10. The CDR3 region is CASSQGTGSFRDGYTF. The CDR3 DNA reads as TGCGCCAGCAGCCAAGGGACAGGGTCTTTTCGGGATGGCTACACCTTC.

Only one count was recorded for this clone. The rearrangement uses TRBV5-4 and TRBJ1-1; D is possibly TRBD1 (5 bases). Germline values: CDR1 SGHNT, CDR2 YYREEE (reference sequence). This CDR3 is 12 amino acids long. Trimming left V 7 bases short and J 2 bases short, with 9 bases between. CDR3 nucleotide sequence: TGTGCCAGCCAGACAGTCAACACTGAAGCTTTCTTT. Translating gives CASQTVNTEAFF.

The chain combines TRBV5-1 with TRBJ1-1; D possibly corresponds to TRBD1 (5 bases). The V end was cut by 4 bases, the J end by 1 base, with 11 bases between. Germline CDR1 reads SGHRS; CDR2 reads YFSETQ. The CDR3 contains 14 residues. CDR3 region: CASSRWGGNTEAFF. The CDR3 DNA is TGCGCCAGCAGCCGCTGGGGGGGGAACACTGAAGCTTTCTTT.

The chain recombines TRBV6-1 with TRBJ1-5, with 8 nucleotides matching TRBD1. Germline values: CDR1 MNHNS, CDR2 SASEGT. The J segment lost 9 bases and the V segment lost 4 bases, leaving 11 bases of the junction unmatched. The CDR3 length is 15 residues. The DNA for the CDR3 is TGTGCCAGCAGTGGCGGGACAGGCCCGGATGTGCCCCAGCATTTT. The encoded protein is CASSGGTGPDVPQHF.

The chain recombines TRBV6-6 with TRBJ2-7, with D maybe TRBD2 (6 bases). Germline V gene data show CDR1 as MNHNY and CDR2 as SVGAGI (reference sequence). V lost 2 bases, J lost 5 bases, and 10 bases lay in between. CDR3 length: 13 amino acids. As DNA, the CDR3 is TGTGCCAGCAGTTACCCTGGGGGGAACGAGCAGTACTTC. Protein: CASSYPGGNEQYF.

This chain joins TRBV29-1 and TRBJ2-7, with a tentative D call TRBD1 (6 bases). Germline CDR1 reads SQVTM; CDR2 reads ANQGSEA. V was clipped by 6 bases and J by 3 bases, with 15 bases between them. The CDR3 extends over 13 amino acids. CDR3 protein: CSVYRDVGYEQYF. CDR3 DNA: TGCAGCGTATACAGGGACGTCGGCTACGAGCAGTACTTC.

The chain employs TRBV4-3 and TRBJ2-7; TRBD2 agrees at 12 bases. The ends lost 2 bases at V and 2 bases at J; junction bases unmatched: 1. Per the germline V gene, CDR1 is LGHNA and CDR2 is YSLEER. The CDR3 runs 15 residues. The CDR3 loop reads CASSQLAGGPYEQYF. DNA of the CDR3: TGCGCCAGCAGCCAACTAGCGGGAGGGCCCTACGAGCAGTACTTC.

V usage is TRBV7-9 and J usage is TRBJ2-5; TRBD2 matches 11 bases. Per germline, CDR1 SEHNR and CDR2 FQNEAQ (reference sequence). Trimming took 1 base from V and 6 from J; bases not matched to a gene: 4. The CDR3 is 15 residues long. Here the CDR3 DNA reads TGTGCCAGCAGCTTAGTAACTAGCGGGAGCCAGACCCAGTACTTC. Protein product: CASSLVTSGSQTQYF.

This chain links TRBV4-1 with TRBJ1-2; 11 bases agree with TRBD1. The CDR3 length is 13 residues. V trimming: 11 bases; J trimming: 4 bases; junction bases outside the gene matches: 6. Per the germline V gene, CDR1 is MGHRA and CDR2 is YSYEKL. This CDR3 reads CAVGQGASYGYTF. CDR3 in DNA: TGCGCCGTCGGACAGGGGGCAAGCTATGGCTACACCTTC.

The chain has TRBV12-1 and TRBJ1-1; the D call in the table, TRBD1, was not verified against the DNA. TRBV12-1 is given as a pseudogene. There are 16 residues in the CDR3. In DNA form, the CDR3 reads TGTGCCAGCAGCGCTCTCCCGGGACAGGGGGCCACTGAAGCTTTCTTT. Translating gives CASSALPGQGATEAFF.

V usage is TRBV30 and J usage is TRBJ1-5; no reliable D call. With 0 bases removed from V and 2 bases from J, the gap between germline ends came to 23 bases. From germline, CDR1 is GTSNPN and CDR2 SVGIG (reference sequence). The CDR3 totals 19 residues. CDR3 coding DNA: TGTGCCTGGAGTGTTTATCTCGAGGCTGGTATAGACGGCAATCAGCCCCAGCATTTT. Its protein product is CAWSVYLEAGIDGNQPQHF.

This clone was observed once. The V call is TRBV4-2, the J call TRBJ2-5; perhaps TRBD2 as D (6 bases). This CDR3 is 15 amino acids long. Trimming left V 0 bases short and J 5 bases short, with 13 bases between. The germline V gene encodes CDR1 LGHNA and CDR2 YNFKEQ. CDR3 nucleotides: TGTGCCAGCAGCCAAGAGGGCCCCCGGGGGGAGACCCAGTACTTC. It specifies CASSQEGPRGETQYF.